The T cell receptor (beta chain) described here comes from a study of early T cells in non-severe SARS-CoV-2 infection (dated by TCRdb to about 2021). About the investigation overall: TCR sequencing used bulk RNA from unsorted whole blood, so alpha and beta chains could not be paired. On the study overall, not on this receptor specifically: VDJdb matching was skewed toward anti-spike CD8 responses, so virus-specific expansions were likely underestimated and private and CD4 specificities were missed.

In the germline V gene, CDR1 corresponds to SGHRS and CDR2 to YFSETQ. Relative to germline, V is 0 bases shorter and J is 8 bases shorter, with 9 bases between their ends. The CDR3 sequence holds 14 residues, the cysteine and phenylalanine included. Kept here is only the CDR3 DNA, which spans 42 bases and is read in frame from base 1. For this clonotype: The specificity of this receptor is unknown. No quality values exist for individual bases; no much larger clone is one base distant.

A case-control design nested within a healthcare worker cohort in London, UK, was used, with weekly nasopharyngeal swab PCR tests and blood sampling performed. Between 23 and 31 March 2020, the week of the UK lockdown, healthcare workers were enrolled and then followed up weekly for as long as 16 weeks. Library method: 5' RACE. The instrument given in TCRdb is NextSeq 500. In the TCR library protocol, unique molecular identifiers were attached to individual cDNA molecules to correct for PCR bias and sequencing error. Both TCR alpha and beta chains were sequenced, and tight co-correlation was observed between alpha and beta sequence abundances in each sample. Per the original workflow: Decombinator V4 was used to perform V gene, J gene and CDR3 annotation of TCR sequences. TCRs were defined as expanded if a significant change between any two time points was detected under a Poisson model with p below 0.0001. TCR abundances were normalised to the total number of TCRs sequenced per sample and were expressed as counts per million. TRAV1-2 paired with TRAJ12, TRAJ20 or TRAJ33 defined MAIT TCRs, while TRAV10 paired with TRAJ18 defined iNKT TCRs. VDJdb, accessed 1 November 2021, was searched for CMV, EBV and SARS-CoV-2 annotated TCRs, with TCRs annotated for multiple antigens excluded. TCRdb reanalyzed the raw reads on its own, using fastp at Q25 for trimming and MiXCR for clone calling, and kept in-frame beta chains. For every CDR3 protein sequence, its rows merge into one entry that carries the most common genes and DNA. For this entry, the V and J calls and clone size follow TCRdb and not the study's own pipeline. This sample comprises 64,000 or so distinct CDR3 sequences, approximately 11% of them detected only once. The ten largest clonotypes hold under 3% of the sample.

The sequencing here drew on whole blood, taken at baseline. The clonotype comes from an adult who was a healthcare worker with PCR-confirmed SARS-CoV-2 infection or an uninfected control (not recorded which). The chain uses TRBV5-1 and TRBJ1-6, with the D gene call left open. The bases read TGCGCCAGCAGCTTGGAACCGGACGATTCACCCCTCCACTTT. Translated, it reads CASSLEPDDSPLHF.